Following are 5 T cell receptor beta chains from one sample sequenced in a study of blood T cell repertoires in COVID-19. Sequencing used immunoSEQ multiplex PCR; TCRdb keeps in-frame clones, though not all of them. Seen here are about 260,000 clones, about 85% observed once, and the top ten hold about an eighth. The sample consisted of peripheral blood. Source of these receptors: a human donor in a cohort sampled during active COVID-19.

This rearrangement joins TRBV7-2 to TRBJ1-5; tentative D call: TRBD1 (6 bases). Per germline, CDR1 SGHTA and CDR2 FQGNSA. Trimming removed 5 bases from V and 3 bases from J, with 11 bases in between. The CDR3 runs 14 residues. The CDR3 DNA is TGTGCCAGCAGCCCGGACAGCCACAATCAGCCCCAGCATTTT. This sequence encodes CASSPDSHNQPQHF.

This clone turned up a few times. The chain uses TRBV18 and TRBJ2-7; the D is unclear. Germline V gene sequence: CDR1 KGHSH, CDR2 LQKENI. V was pared by 6 bases and J by 3 bases, with 9 bases between. This CDR3 region has 12 residues. Here the CDR3 DNA reads TGTGCCAGCTCCGGCAGAGGCTACGAGCAGTACTTC. This translates into CASSGRGYEQYF.

This clone showed up just once. The chain employs TRBV7-2 and TRBJ1-2, with a tentative D call TRBD1 (5 bases). Trimming took 5 bases from V and 3 from J, leaving 13 bases between them. This CDR3 has 14 residues. Germline values: CDR1 SGHTA, CDR2 FQGNSA. For the CDR3, the DNA is TGTGCCAGCAGCCCGCTGACAGACTACTATGGCTACACCTTC. As protein: CASSPLTDYYGYTF.

As concerns this clone: This specimen includes other DNA sequences encoding the same CDR3. The V gene is TRBV5-1, the J gene TRBJ2-3, with D uncertain. The V end was cut by 0 bases, the J end by 3 bases, with 8 bases between. This CDR3 spans 14 amino acids. Germline CDR1 SGHRS, CDR2 YFSETQ. CDR3 amino acids: CASSLGTSTDTQYF. DNA of the CDR3: TGCGCCAGCAGCTTGGGTACTTCGACAGATACGCAGTATTTT.

In nucleotides, the CDR3 is TGTGCCAGCAGCCCGACGCAGGACAGGGGAGTTTACGAGCAGTACTTC. It encodes CASSPTQDRGVYEQYF. This chain connects TRBV9 to TRBJ2-7; 9 bases align to TRBD1. The CDR3 is 16 residues long. V lost 4 bases, J lost 4 bases, and 12 bases stayed unmatched. Per germline, CDR1 SGDLS and CDR2 YYNGEE.